This T cell receptor beta chain was sequenced during a study of CD8 T cells in ankylosing spondylitis. The study's findings and limits: Matched ankylosing spondylitis synovial fluid reportedly contained a significantly enriched population of disease-linked clones. There was a TCR beta motif, made of 7 to 9 highly homologous variants, that appeared characteristic of ankylosing spondylitis blood. Reactive arthritis synovial fluid and blood previously showed some of these motif variants.

In its sample, this clonotype was seen many times. Its antigen is as yet unknown. The CDR3 has 13 residues. With 2 bases removed from V and 8 bases from J, the gap between germline ends came to 10 bases. Germline V gene data show CDR1 as DFQATT and CDR2 as SNEGSKA (reference sequence). TCRdb re-called the 5' RACE reads with MiXCR, one entry per CDR3 protein. Of hundreds of thousands of distinct CDR3 sequences in the sample, around 9.2% are singletons; the top ten hold over 6.5%. This sequence was found in a male donor with ankylosing spondylitis or in good health (not recorded which). The material sequenced was blood, either unsorted or a sorted T cell fraction (not recorded which). This rearrangement joins TRBV20-1 to TRBJ1-6; tentatively, D is TRBD1 (5 bases). The DNA of the CDR3 is TGCAGTGCTAGAACACGGGGGGATTCACCCCTCCACTTT. The encoded protein is CSARTRGDSPLHF.